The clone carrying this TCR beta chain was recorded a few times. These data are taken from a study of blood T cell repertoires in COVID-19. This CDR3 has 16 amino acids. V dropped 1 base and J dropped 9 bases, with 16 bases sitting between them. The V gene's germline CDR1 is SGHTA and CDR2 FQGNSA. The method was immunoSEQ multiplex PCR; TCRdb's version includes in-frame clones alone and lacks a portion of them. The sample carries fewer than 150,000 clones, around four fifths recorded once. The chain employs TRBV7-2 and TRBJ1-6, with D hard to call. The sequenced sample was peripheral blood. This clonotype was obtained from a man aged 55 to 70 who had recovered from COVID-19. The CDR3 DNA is TGTGCCAGCAGCTTAGGTGGGGTGGGTCGGGGTTCACCCCTCCACTTT. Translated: CASSLGGVGRGSPLHF.